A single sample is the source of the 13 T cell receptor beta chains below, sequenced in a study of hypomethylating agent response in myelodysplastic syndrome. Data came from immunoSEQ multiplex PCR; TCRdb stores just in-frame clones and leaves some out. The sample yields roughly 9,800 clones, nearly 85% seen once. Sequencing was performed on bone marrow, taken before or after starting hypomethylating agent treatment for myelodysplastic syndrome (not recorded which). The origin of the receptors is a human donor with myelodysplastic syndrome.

CDR3 in DNA: TGTGCCAGCAGCCGGGACAGGGGAAACACAGATACGCAGTATTTT. The encoded protein is CASSRDRGNTDTQYF. The V call is TRBV7-3, the J call TRBJ2-3, with 10 nucleotides matching TRBD1. V shed 5 bases, J shed 2 bases, and the junction held 4 bases outside the gene matches. Germline V gene data show CDR1 as SGHTA and CDR2 as FQGTGA. The CDR3 is 15 amino acids.

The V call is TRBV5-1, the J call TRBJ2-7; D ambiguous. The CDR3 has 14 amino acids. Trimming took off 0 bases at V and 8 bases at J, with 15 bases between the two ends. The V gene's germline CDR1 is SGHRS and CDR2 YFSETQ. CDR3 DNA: TGCGCCAGCAGCTTGGTTGGTCGAGTGACCCAGCAGTACTTC. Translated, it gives CASSLVGRVTQQYF.

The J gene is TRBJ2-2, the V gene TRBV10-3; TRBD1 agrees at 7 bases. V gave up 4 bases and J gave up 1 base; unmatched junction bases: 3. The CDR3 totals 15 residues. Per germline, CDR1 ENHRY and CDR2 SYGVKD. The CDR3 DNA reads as TGTGCCATCAGTGGGGACAGATTGAACACCGGGGAGCTGTTTTTT. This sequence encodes CAISGDRLNTGELFF.

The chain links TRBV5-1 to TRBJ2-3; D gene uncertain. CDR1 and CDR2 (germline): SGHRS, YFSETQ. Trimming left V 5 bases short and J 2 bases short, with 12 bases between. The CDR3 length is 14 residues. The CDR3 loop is CASSSAWNTDTQYF. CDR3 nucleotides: TGCGCCAGCAGTTCGGCGTGGAACACAGATACGCAGTATTTT.

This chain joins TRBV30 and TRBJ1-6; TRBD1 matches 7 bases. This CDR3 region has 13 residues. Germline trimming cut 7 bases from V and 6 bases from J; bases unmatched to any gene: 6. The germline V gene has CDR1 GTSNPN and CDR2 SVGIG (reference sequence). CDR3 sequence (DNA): TGTGCCTACCAACGGGACAGTAATTCACCCCTCCACTTT. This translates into CAYQRDSNSPLHF.

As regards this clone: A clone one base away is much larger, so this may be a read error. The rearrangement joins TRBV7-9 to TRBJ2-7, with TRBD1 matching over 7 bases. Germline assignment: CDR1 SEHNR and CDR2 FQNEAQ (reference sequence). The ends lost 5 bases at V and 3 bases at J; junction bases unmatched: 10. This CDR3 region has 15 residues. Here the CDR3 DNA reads TGTGCCAGCAGCGCCACCGAGACAGGGTTCTACGAGCAGTACTTC. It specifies CASSATETGFYEQYF.

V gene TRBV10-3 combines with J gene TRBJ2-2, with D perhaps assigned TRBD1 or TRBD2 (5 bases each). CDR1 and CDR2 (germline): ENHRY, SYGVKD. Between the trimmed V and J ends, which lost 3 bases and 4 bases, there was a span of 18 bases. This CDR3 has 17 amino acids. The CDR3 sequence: CAISDEIGARGTGELFF. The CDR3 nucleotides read TGTGCCATCAGTGACGAGATAGGGGCGAGGGGCACCGGGGAGCTGTTTTTT.

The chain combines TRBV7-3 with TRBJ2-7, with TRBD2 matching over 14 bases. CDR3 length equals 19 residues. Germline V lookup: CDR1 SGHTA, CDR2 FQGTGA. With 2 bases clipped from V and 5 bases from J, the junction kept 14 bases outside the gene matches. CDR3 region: CASSLGLLTSGGAYDEQYF. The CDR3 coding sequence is TGTGCCAGCAGCTTAGGGCTCCTGACTAGCGGGGGGGCTTACGACGAGCAGTACTTC.

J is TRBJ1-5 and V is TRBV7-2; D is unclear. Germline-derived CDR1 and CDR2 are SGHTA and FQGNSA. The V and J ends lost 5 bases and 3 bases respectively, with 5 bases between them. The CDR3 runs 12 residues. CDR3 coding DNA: TGTGCCAGCAGCCGGGACAATCAGCCCCAGCATTTT. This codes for CASSRDNQPQHF. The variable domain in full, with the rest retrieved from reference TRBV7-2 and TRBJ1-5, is GAGVSQSPSNKVTEKGKDVELRCDPISGHTALYWYRQSLGQGLEFLIYFQGNSAPDKSGLPSDRFSAERTGGSVSTLTIQRTQQEDSAVYLCASSRDNQPQHFGDGTRLSIL.

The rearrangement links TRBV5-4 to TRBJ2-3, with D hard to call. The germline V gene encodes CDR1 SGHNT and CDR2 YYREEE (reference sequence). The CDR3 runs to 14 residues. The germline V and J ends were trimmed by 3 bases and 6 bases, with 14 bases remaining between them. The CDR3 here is CASSSLSLVDTQYF. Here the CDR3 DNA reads TGTGCCAGCAGCTCCCTCTCCCTTGTGGATACGCAGTATTTT.

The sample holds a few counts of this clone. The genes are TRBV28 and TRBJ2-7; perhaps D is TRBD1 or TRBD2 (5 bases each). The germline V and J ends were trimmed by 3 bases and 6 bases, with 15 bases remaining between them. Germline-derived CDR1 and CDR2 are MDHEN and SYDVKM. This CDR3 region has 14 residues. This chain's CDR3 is CASSLGEIAIEQYF. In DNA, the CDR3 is TGTGCCAGCAGTTTGGGGGAGATAGCCATCGAGCAGTACTTC.

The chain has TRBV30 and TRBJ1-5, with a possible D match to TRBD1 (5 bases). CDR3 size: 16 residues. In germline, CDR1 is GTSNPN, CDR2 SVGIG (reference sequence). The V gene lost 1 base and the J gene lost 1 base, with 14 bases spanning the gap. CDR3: CAWSAPGGGSNQPQHF. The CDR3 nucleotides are TGTGCCTGGAGTGCCCCCGGGGGGGGGAGCAATCAGCCCCAGCATTTT.

Written as DNA, the CDR3 is TGTGCCAGCAGTTTAGGCACGTCCCCGGGGGGATATAGCAATCAGCCCCAGCATTTT. It translates to CASSLGTSPGGYSNQPQHF. This chain connects TRBV28 to TRBJ1-5, with D possibly being TRBD1 (5 bases). The CDR3 spans 19 residues. V gave up 2 bases and J gave up 0 bases, with 20 bases separating them. Germline V gives CDR1 MDHEN, CDR2 SYDVKM.